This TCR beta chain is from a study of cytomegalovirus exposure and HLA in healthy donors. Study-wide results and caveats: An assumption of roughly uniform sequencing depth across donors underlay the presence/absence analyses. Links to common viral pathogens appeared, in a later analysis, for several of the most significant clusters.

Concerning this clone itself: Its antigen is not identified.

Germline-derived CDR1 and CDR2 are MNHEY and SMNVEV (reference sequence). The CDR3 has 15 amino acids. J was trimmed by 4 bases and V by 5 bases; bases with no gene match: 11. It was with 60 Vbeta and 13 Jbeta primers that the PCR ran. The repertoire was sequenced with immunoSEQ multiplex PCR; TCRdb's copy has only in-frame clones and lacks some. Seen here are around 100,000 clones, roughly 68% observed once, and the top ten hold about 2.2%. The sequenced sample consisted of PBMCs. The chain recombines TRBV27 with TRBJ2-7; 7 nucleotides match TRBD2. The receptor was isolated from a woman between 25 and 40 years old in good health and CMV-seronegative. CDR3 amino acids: CASSPHGGRIYEQYF. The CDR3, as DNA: TGTGCCAGCAGTCCGCATGGCGGGAGAATATACGAGCAGTACTTC.